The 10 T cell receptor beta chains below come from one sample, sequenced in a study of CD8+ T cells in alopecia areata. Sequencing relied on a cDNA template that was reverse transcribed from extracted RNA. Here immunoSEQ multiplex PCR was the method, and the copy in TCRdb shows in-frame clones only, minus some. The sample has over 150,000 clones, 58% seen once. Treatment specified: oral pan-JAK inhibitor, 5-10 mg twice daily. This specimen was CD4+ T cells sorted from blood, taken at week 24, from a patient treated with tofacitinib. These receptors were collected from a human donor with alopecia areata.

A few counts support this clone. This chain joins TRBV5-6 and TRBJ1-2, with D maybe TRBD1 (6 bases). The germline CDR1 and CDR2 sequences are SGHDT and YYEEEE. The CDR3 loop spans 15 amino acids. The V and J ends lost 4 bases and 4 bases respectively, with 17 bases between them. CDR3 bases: TGTGCCAGCAGCGGGGCGGGGGGCCAGGGCTATGGCTACACCTTC. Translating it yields CASSGAGGQGYGYTF.

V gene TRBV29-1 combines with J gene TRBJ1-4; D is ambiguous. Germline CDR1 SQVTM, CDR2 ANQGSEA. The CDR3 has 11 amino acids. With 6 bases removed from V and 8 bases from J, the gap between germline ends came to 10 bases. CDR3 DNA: TGCAGCGTCCTCCTCTCGGAAAAACTGTTTTTT. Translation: CSVLLSEKLFF. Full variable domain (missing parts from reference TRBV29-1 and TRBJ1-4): SAVISQKPSRDICQRGTSLTIQCQVDSQVTMMFWYRQQPGQSLTLIATANQGSEATYESGFVIDKFPISRPNLTFSTLTVSNMSPEDSSIYLCSVLLSEKLFFGSGTQLSVL.

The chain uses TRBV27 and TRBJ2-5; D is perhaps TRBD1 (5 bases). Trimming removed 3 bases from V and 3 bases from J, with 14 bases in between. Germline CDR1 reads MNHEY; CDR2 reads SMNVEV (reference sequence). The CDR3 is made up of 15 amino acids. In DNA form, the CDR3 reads TGTGCCAGCAGTTTCCAGGGTTTGGTAGAAGAGACCCAGTACTTC. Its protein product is CASSFQGLVEETQYF.

The CDR3 here is CASSDGGGLSTDTQYF. CDR3 DNA sequence: TGTGCCAGCAGTGATGGCGGGGGGCTTAGCACAGATACGCAGTATTTT. The J gene is TRBJ2-3, the V gene TRBV2; the match to TRBD2 covers 8 bases. The CDR3 covers 16 residues. Germline V gives CDR1 SNHLY, CDR2 FYNNEI. The junction had 5 bases not matched to a gene; V was cut back by 3 bases and J by 0 bases.

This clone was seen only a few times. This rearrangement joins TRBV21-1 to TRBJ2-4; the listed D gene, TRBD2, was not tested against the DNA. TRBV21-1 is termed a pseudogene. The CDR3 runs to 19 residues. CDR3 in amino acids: CASSKGEVPRRSAKNIQYF. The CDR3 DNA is TGTGCCAGCAGCAAAGGAGAGGTACCTAGGCGGTCGGCCAAAAACATTCAGTACTTC.

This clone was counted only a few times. The CDR3 reads CASSVATRNSYEQYF. CDR3 in DNA: TGTGCCAGCAGCGTAGCCACACGGAATTCCTACGAGCAGTACTTC. This chain joins TRBV9 and TRBJ2-7; D ambiguous. CDR1 and CDR2 (germline): SGDLS, YYNGEE. The CDR3 has 15 amino acids. The germline V and J ends were trimmed by 0 bases and 1 base, with 11 bases remaining between them.

The CDR3 here is CASSLEGGSDEQFF. The CDR3 DNA sequence: TGTGCCAGCAGCTTAGAGGGAGGATCGGATGAGCAGTTCTTC. This chain joins TRBV7-2 and TRBJ2-1; D perhaps matches TRBD2 (6 bases). Trimming pared 1 base from V and 8 bases from J, leaving 12 bases between. CDR3 length: 14 amino acids. The germline V gene encodes CDR1 SGHTA and CDR2 FQGNSA.

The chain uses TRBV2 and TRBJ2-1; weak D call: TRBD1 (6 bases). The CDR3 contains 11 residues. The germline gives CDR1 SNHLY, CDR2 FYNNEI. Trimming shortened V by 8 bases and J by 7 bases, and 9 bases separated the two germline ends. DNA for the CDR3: TGTGCCAGCCGGACAGTGAATGAGCAGTTCTTC. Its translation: CASRTVNEQFF.

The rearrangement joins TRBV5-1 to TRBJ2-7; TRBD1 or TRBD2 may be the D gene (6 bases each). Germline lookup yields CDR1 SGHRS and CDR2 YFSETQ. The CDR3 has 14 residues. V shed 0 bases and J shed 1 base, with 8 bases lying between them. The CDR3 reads CASSLEGGSYEQYF. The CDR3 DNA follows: TGCGCCAGCAGCTTGGAGGGGGGATCCTACGAGCAGTACTTC.

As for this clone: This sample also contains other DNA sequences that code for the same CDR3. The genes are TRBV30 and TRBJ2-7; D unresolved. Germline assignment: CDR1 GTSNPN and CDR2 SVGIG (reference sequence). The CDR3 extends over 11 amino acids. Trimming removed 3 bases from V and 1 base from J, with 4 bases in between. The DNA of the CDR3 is TGTGCCTGGAGCGGATCCTACGAGCAGTACTTC. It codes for CAWSGSYEQYF.